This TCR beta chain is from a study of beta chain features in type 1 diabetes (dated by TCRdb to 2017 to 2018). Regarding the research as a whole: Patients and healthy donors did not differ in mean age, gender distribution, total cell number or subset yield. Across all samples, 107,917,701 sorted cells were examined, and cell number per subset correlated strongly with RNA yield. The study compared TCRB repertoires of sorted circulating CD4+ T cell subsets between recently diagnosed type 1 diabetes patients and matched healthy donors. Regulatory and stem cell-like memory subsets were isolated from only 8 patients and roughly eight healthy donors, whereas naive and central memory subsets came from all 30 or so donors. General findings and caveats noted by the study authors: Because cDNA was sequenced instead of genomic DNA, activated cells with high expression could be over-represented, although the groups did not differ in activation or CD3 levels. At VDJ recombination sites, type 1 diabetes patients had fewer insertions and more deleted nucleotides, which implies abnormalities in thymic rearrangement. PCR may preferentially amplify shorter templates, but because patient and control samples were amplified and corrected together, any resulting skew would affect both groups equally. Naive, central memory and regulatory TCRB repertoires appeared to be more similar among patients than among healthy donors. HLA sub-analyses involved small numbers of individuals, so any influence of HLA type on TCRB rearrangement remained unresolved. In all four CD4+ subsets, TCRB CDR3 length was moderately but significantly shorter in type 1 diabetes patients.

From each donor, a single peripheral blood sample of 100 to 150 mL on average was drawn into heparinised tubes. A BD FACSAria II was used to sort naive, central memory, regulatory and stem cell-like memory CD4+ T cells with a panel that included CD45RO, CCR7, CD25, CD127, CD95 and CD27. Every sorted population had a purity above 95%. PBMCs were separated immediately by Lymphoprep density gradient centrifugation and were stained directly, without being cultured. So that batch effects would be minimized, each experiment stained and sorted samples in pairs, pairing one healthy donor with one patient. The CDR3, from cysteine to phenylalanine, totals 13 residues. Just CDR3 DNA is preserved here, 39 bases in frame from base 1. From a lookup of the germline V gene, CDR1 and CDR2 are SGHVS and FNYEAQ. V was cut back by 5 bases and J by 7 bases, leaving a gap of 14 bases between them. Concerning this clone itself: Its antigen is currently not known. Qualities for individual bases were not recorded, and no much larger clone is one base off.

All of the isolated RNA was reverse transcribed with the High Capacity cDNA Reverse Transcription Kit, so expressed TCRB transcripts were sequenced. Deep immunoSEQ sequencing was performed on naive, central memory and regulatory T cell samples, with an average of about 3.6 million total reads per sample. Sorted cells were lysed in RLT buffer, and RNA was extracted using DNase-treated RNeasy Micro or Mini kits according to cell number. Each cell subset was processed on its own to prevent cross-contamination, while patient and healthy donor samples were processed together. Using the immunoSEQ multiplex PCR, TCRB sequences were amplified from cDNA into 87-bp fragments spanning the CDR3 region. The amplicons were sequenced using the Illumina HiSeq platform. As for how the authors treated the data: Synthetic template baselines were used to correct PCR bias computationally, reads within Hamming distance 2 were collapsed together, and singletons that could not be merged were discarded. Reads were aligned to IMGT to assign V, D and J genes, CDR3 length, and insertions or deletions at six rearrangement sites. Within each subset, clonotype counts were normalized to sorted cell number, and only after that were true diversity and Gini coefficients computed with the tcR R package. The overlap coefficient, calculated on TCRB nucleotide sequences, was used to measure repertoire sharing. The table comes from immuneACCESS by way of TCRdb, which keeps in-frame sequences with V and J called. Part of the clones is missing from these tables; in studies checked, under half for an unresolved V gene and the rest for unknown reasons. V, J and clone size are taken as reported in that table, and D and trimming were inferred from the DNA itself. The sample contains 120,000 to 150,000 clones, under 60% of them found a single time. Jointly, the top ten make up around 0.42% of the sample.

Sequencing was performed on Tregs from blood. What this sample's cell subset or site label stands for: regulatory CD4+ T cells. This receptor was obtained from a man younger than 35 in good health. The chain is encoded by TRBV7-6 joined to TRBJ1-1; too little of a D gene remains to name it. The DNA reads TGTGCCAGCAGCAAACGACACAGCTTTGAAGCTTTCTTT. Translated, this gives CASSKRHSFEAFF.